These T cell receptor beta chains were read from a single sample in a study of T cells after posttransplantation cyclophosphamide. TCRdb's table, derived via immunoSEQ multiplex PCR, lists solely in-frame clones and lacks some. The sample holds about 8,000 clones, around 90% seen once. Sequencing was performed on CD4+ T cells sorted from blood, taken around 1,500 days after allogeneic stem cell transplant with posttransplant cyclophosphamide. The receptors originated from a female patient aged 50-59 years who received an allogeneic stem cell transplant from a related donor, was CMV-positive, and had no GVHD. Some T cells here may be from the graft donor. Each CDR3 is given with its conserved first and last residue. D genes are given only for firm matches. The listing skips clone size in some rows; elsewhere it reads once, few, many or a size class.

d_call | j_call | clone_size | v_call | cdr3_nt | cdr3_aa
. | TRBJ1-4 | . | TRBV5-1 | TGCGCCAGCACGATCGCAGGGATGGGGGAAAAACTGTTTTTT | CASTIAGMGEKLFF
. | TRBJ2-3 | . | TRBV14 | TGTGCCAGCAGCCAAGATGAGTTTAGCACAGATACGCAGTATTTT | CASSQDEFSTDTQYF
. | TRBJ2-2 | once | TRBV6-5 | TGTGCCAGCAGTCAGGGAAACACCGGGGAGCTGTTTTTT | CASSQGNTGELFF
. | TRBJ2-3 | . | TRBV30 | TGTGCCTGGAGTTACCACAGGGCGGGAGTCCCAGATACGCAGTATTTT | CAWSYHRAGVPDTQYF
. | TRBJ2-7 | . | TRBV5-1 | TGCGCCAGCAGCCCGATTCAGGGGTACGAGCAGTACTTC | CASSPIQGYEQYF
. | TRBJ2-5 | . | TRBV6-1 | TGTGCCAGCAGGGAAAGCGGACAAGAGACCCAGTACTTC | CASRESGQETQYF
. | TRBJ2-7 | . | TRBV5-1 | TGCGCCAGCAGCACCCCTGGGGGGTACGAGCAGTACTTC | CASSTPGGYEQYF
. | TRBJ1-5 | . | TRBV7-3 | TGTGCCAGCAGCTTAGAGCGTAATCAGCCCCAGCATTTT | CASSLERNQPQHF
TRBD1 | TRBJ1-2 | . | TRBV6-5 | TGTGCCAGCAGTCGTCCCGGGACAGGGGACTATGGCTACACCTTC | CASSRPGTGDYGYTF
TRBD2 | TRBJ2-1 | . | TRBV28 | TGTGCCAGCAGTTTATGGTGGCTAGCGGGAAGCGAGCAGTTCTTC | CASSLWWLAGSEQFF
TRBD2 | TRBJ2-1 | . | TRBV11-3 | TGTGCCAGCAGCAAGGGCCGACTAGCGGGAGGGATAAATGAGCAGTTCTTC | CASSKGRLAGGINEQFF
TRBD1 | TRBJ2-3 | . | TRBV9 | TGTGCCAGCAGCATCCCGGACAGGGTCACAGATACGCAGTATTTT | CASSIPDRVTDTQYF
. | TRBJ1-2 | . | TRBV5-4 | TGTGCCAGCAGCTTCGACAGGATGAACTATGGCTACACCTTC | CASSFDRMNYGYTF
TRBD1 | TRBJ1-2 | . | TRBV5-1 | TGCGCCAGCACAGGGGGCTATGGCTACACCTTC | CASTGGYGYTF
TRBD1 | TRBJ2-3 | . | TRBV9 | TGTGCCAGCAGTGAGGGACAGTCCACAGATACGCAGTATTTT | CASSEGQSTDTQYF
. | TRBJ1-2 | . | TRBV7-3 | TGTGCCAGCAGCTTACGGGGAGGCGATGGCTACACCTTC | CASSLRGGDGYTF
. | TRBJ2-5 | . | TRBV7-9 | TGTGCCAGCACCCAGGGACTCCAAGAGACCCAGTACTTC | CASTQGLQETQYF
. | TRBJ2-3 | . | TRBV6-1 | TGTGCCAGCAGTGAAGCGCGGGGCACCACAGATACGCAGTATTTT | CASSEARGTTDTQYF
. | TRBJ2-5 | . | TRBV7-3 | TGTGCCAGCAGCCCGACAGGTCAAGAGACCCAGTACTTC | CASSPTGQETQYF
TRBD2 | TRBJ2-7 | . | TRBV18 | TGTGCCAGCCAAGGGACTAGCGGAGAAAGGTTAGGATTC | CASQGTSGERLGF
TRBD2 | TRBJ2-7 | . | TRBV2 | TGTGCCAGCACCCTACAGTTACTAGCGGGAGGACGGGGGTACTTC | CASTLQLLAGGRGYF
. | TRBJ2-5 | . | TRBV7-3 | TGTGCCAGCAGCTTATTGGGGACAAGATCCGAGACCCAGTACTTC | CASSLLGTRSETQYF
TRBD1 | TRBJ1-3 | once | TRBV5-4 | TGTGCCAGCAGCTCGGGACAGCCTCGTAGAACGGGAAACACCATATATTTT | CASSSGQPRRTGNTIYF
TRBD1 | TRBJ2-6 | . | TRBV10-3 | TGTGCCATCAGTGACCGGGACAGGGGTTGGTCTGGGGCCAACGTCCTGACTTTC | CAISDRDRGWSGANVLTF
. | TRBJ2-2 | . | TRBV5-4 | TGTGCCAGCAGCTTGGTCTCCGGGGAGCTGTTTTTT | CASSLVSGELFF
. | TRBJ2-7 | . | TRBV29-1 | TGCAGCGTTGATAGCGGGACAGGGACCTACGAGCAGTACTTC | CSVDSGTGTYEQYF
TRBD1 | TRBJ1-1 | . | TRBV18 | TGTGCCAGCTCACCACGAGGGGGCGGAGGTGAAGCTTTCTTT | CASSPRGGGGEAFF
. | TRBJ1-2 | . | TRBV6-5 | TGTGCCAGCAGTTACTCCCCGGGAGGCTACACCTTC | CASSYSPGGYTF
. | TRBJ1-1 | once | TRBV28 | TGTGCCAGCAGTTTATGGCAGGGGACCACTGAAGCTTTCTTT | CASSLWQGTTEAFF
. | TRBJ2-1 | . | TRBV19 | TGTGCCAGTGCTAGATCGGACGGGGGCAATGAGCAGTTCTTC | CASARSDGGNEQFF
. | TRBJ1-1 | . | TRBV27 | TGTGCCAGCAGCTTCCTACTGAACACTGAAGCTTTCTTT | CASSFLLNTEAFF
TRBD1 | TRBJ1-5 | . | TRBV7-8 | TGTGCCAGCAGTTCTTACAGGGGTGATCAGCCCCAGCATTTT | CASSSYRGDQPQHF
TRBD2 | TRBJ2-3 | . | TRBV6-5 | TGTGCCAGCAGTTACGGACTAGTCACAGATACGCAGTATTTT | CASSYGLVTDTQYF
. | TRBJ2-2 | . | TRBV15 | TGTGCCACCAGCAGTTTGACAGGCGCGAACACCGGGGAGCTGTTTTTT | CATSSLTGANTGELFF
. | TRBJ2-3 | . | TRBV9 | TGTGCCAGCAGCGTAGGACCAGCGGTAGCAGATACGCAGTATTTT | CASSVGPAVADTQYF
TRBD2 | TRBJ2-3 | . | TRBV7-9 | TGTGCCAGCAGCTTCGGGACTAGCGGTTACACAGATACGCAGTATTTT | CASSFGTSGYTDTQYF
TRBD2 | TRBJ2-1 | . | TRBV7-2 | TGTGCCAGCAGCTTAGCCCTAGCGGGAGTGTATGAGCAGTTCTTC | CASSLALAGVYEQFF
. | TRBJ2-5 | . | TRBV19 | TGTGCCAGTAGTAGTCTGACAGATCAAGAGACCCAGTACTTC | CASSSLTDQETQYF
TRBD1 | TRBJ2-1 | few | TRBV11-2 | TGTGCCAGCAGCCCCGGGACAGGGGGACATAATGAGCAGTTCTTC | CASSPGTGGHNEQFF
. | TRBJ2-1 | . | TRBV2 | TGTGCCAGCAGTCCTTACAATGAGCAGTTCTTC | CASSPYNEQFF
. | TRBJ1-3 | . | TRBV15 | TGTGCCACCAGCAGAGACAGGGCCGGAAACACCATATATTTT | CATSRDRAGNTIYF
. | TRBJ2-3 | . | TRBV29-1 | TGCAGCGTTGAAGCCGCCGGAGATACGCAGTATTTT | CSVEAAGDTQYF
. | TRBJ2-3 | . | TRBV5-1 | TGCGCCAGCAGCTTGGTGGTAGAGAGAGCAGATACGCAGTATTTT | CASSLVVERADTQYF
TRBD1 | TRBJ1-2 | . | TRBV4-3 | TGCGCCAGCAGGGGACAGGGTGACTATGGCTACACCTTC | CASRGQGDYGYTF
. | TRBJ1-1 | . | TRBV11-2 | TGTGCCAGCAGCTTCGCTGCAGGGGCGGGCACTGAAGCTTTCTTT | CASSFAAGAGTEAFF
. | TRBJ2-3 | few | TRBV5-4 | TGTGCCAGCAGCTTGATGCTAGCCCCAGATACGCAGTATTTT | CASSLMLAPDTQYF
TRBD1 | TRBJ2-5 | once | TRBV10-3 | TGTGCCATCAGGCCGGGACAGGGGGCAGGGGTAGAGACCCAGTACTTC | CAIRPGQGAGVETQYF
. | TRBJ2-2 | few | TRBV2 | TGTGCCAGCAGTGAAGCCCCCGCCAGGGCCGGGGAGCTGTTTTTT | CASSEAPARAGELFF
. | TRBJ1-1 | . | TRBV10-3 | TGTGCCATCAGTGGAGGTAGTAATGAAGCTTTCTTT | CAISGGSNEAFF
TRBD1 | TRBJ2-7 | . | TRBV14 | TGTGCCAGCAGCCGACAGGGTAGGGGTCCCTACGAGCAGTACTTC | CASSRQGRGPYEQYF
. | TRBJ2-1 | . | TRBV21-1 | TGTGCCAGCAGCAAAGGGAGTGAAAGCTCCTACAATGAGCAGTTCTTC | CASSKGSESSYNEQFF
TRBD1 | TRBJ1-2 | . | TRBV6-1 | TGTGCCAGCAGCGTTGACAGGGTTGGCTACACCTTC | CASSVDRVGYTF
TRBD1 | TRBJ1-6 | . | TRBV2 | TGTGCCAGCAGTGAAAGGGGGCTAATCTCCTATAATTCACCCCTCCACTTT | CASSERGLISYNSPLHF
. | TRBJ1-4 | few | TRBV4-3 | TGCGCCAGCAGCCAGGTTCGGGGGTATGAAAAACTGTTTTTT | CASSQVRGYEKLFF
. | TRBJ2-7 | . | TRBV18 | TGTGCCAGCTCTACCGGACAGACCTACGAGCAGTACTTC | CASSTGQTYEQYF
TRBD2 | TRBJ2-7 | . | TRBV6-6 | TGTGCCAGCAGTTACTCCAGCGGGAATTACTACGAGCAGTACTTC | CASSYSSGNYYEQYF
. | TRBJ2-6 | . | TRBV27 | TGTGCCAGCAGTTTATTCACAGGCTCTGCTGGGGCCAACGTCCTGACTTTC | CASSLFTGSAGANVLTF
. | TRBJ1-1 | . | TRBV25-1 | TGTGCCAGCCGTACAGAGGGGAACACTGAAGCTTTCTTT | CASRTEGNTEAFF
TRBD1 | TRBJ2-7 | once | TRBV6-6 | TGTGCCAGCAGTTACTTTGGACAGGGCGCCTACGAGCAGTACTTC | CASSYFGQGAYEQYF
TRBD2 | TRBJ2-1 | once | TRBV18 | TGTGCCAGCTCTTTGCGGGAGGGAACCTACAATGAGCAGTTCTTC | CASSLREGTYNEQFF